Listed below are T cell receptor beta chains from one sample, sequenced in a study of cytomegalovirus exposure and HLA in healthy donors. The assay was immunoSEQ multiplex PCR, and TCRdb's table has in-frame clones only and misses some. The data show approximately 170,000 clones, around 83% seen once. Sequenced sample: PBMCs. These receptors came from a man aged 50 or older in good health and CMV-seropositive. CDR3s include the opening cysteine and the closing phenylalanine or tryptophan. The order of the fields is D gene, V gene, clone size, J gene, CDR3 DNA, CDR3 protein. The D gene is left open where the match is weak. Size is omitted from some rows. Given values are once, few, many or a class for expanded clones.

D: -
V: TRBV7-2
size: -
J: TRBJ2-5
DNA: TGTGCCAGCAGCTCAAGTGGCGAGACCCAGTACTTC
CDR3: CASSSSGETQYF

D: -
V: TRBV2
size: once
J: TRBJ1-1
DNA: TGTGCCAGCAGCCGCGAACACATCAGAGGAGGCACTGAAGCTTTCTTT
CDR3: CASSREHIRGGTEAFF

D: TRBD2
V: TRBV27
size: once
J: TRBJ2-1
DNA: TGTGCCAGAAGCCCCCGGGACATTAGACTAGCGGGGTCATCCTACAATGAGCAGTTCTTC
CDR3: CARSPRDIRLAGSSYNEQFF

D: TRBD1
V: TRBV5-1
size: -
J: TRBJ1-5
DNA: TGCGCCAGCAGCTCAACACTTGAGGGGACAGGGGAAGTTATTGGCAATCAGCCCCAGCATTTT
CDR3: CASSSTLEGTGEVIGNQPQHF

D: TRBD2
V: TRBV5-1
size: -
J: TRBJ2-2
DNA: TGCGCCAGCAGCTTGAGTCTAGCGGACACCGGGGAGCTGTTTTTT
CDR3: CASSLSLADTGELFF

D: TRBD1
V: TRBV30
size: -
J: TRBJ1-3
DNA: TGTGCCTGGAGTGGGGAAGGGGGCAGGGGAAACACCATATATTTT
CDR3: CAWSGEGGRGNTIYF

D: -
V: TRBV10-3
size: once
J: TRBJ1-5
DNA: TGTGCCATCAATGGACAGCGAGATCAGCCCCAGCATTTT
CDR3: CAINGQRDQPQHF

D: TRBD2
V: TRBV7-8
size: -
J: TRBJ2-3
DNA: TGTGCCAGCAGCTTAGACCCACCCCAGCGGGGGGGCCAAGATACGCAGTATTTT
CDR3: CASSLDPPQRGGQDTQYF

D: -
V: TRBV6-1
size: -
J: TRBJ2-5
DNA: TGTGCCAGCAGGCTAGCGAGGGAGGTAGAGACCCAGTACTTC
CDR3: CASRLAREVETQYF

D: -
V: TRBV10-2
size: -
J: TRBJ2-7
DNA: TGCGCCAGCAGTGAGTCCTTCTACGAGCAGTACTTC
CDR3: CASSESFYEQYF

D: -
V: TRBV9
size: -
J: TRBJ2-1
DNA: TGTGCCAGCAGCGTAGGGGGGCAGCCAGCTAATGGAAATGAGCAGTTCTTC
CDR3: CASSVGGQPANGNEQFF

D: -
V: TRBV11-3
size: -
J: TRBJ2-2
DNA: TGTGCCAGCAGCTCCCACGGGGGTCTTACCGGGGAGCTGTTTTTT
CDR3: CASSSHGGLTGELFF

D: TRBD1
V: TRBV19
size: -
J: TRBJ2-1
DNA: TGTGCCAGTAGATCCGGGACAGGGGCTTACAATGAGCAGTTCTTC
CDR3: CASRSGTGAYNEQFF